The subject of this entry is one T cell receptor beta chain. It has no known antigen specificity. Base qualities were left out, and no much larger clone turns up one base away. For sequencing of the TCRbeta CDR3 region, genomic DNA was extracted from the sorted cells. The immunoSEQ Assay was used for sequencing of TCRbeta CDR3 regions. The table was pulled from immuneACCESS by TCRdb, which kept in-frame rearrangements only. Such tables lose some clones; where checked, under half of the loss comes from unresolved V genes, and the rest has no known cause. This sample is represented by 60,000 or so clones; over 75% of them were singletons. More than 5% of the sample comes from the top ten. The trial excluded patients who had a history of autoimmune disease or were on systemic immunosuppression. In every dose cohort, peripheral blood was drawn for TCR sequencing at baseline, cycle 4 day 1, and cycle 7 day 1. Samples came from an open-label, multicenter, first-in-human phase I dose-escalation trial of ivuxolimab. Adults with locally advanced or metastatic head and neck squamous cell, hepatocellular, melanoma or renal cell carcinoma were enrolled in the trial. CD4+ and CD8+ T cells were sorted separately from peripheral blood before TCR sequencing.

This specimen belongs to a study of OX40 agonist ivuxolimab in advanced cancers. About the study as a whole: Ivuxolimab, which targeted the costimulatory receptor OX40 (CD134), was an agonistic, fully human IgG2 monoclonal antibody. Intravenous ivuxolimab was administered to patients every 2 weeks at six dose levels: 0.01, 0.1, 0.3, 1.5, 3 and 10 mg/kg. Of the approximately 54 patients in dose escalation, around 19 had hepatocellular carcinoma, some 15 had melanoma, 9 had renal cell carcinoma and 9 had head and neck cancer. A male proportion of around 80% and a mean age of approximately 62 years, ranging from 23 to 79, were recorded for the dose-escalation cohort. Patients were allowed to have had prior anti-PD-1, anti-PD-L1 or anti-CTLA-4 therapy, and around two fifths of the dose-escalation patients had been treated with checkpoint inhibitors. Partial responses occurred in three dose-escalation patients, of whom one had hepatocellular carcinoma and two had cutaneous melanoma. The purpose of peripheral TCRbeta sequencing was to test whether ivuxolimab changed TCR sequence diversity and led to clonal T-cell expansion. The paper describes the monotherapy dose-escalation part (N of about 54 patients) of the phase I trial of ivuxolimab. What the authors observed across the whole study: Which antigens the clonally expanded peripheral T cells were specific for was not determined. In partial responders in the 0.1-3.0 mg/kg groups, normalized peripheral clonal expansion was found to be among the lowest, especially among CD8+ T cells. After ivuxolimab, more expanded clones were found on average in CD8+ T cells than in CD4+ T cells. Clonal expansion of both CD4+ and CD8+ blood T cells was observed from baseline to week 6 at doses 0.1 to 3.0 mg/kg. Low levels of normalized T-cell clonal expansion were also seen in some patients who did not respond.

Sequences were derived from CD4+ or CD8+ T cells sorted from blood, sampled in a trial of the OX40 agonist ivuxolimab. This sequence originates from an adult with an advanced solid tumor such as melanoma, head and neck, liver or kidney cancer.

The DNA reads as follows: TGTGCCAGCAGTGCCCATGGGGGGGCAGGAGGGCAGCCCCAGCATTTT. Translation gives CASSAHGGAGGQPQHF. The sequence joins TRBV28 to TRBJ1-5; TRBD1 could be the D gene, as 6 bases match. Including the terminal cysteine and phenylalanine, the CDR3 comprises 16 residues. Only the CDR3 part of the read is kept: 48 bases, read in frame from the first base. The CDR1 and CDR2 encoded by the germline V gene are MDHEN and SYDVKM. V and J are truncated by 5 bases and 7 bases respectively, leaving an intervening sequence of 21 bases. Beyond the CDR3, the reference TRBV28 and TRBJ1-5 genes provide the residues; the full variable domain reads: DVKVTQSSRYLVKRTGEKVFLECVQDMDHENMFWYRQDPGLGLRLIYFSYDVKMKEKGDIPEGYSVSREKKERFSLILESASTNQTSMYLCASSAHGGAGGQPQHFGDGTRLSIL.